A single sample gave rise to the 8 T cell receptor beta chains below, sequenced in a study of T cells after yellow fever vaccination. TCRdb called the 5' RACE reads again in MiXCR, with one record for every CDR3 protein. In the table there are some 500,000 distinct CDR3 sequences, less than 15% of which are singletons. Sequenced material: PBMCs, taken on the day of the yellow fever booster vaccination. The receptor source for this set is a man aged 25-40 years who received the YFV17D yellow fever vaccine.

CDR3 nucleotides: TGTGCCTCGAGAAATAGCGGGAGGTTAGTCTACGAGCAGTACTTC. Translated: CASRNSGRLVYEQYF. This chain links TRBV30 with TRBJ2-7, with TRBD2 matching 10 bases. Germline V gene sequence: CDR1 GTSNPN, CDR2 SVGIG (reference sequence). With V trimmed by 7 bases and J by 3 bases, 12 bases remained unmatched. The CDR3 length is 15 residues. Full variable domain (rest looked up from reference TRBV30 and TRBJ2-7): SQTIHQWPATLVQPVGSPLSLECTVEGTSNPNLYWYRQAAGRGLQLLFYSVGIGQISSEVPQNLSASRPQDRQFILSSKKLLLSDSGFYLCASRNSGRLVYEQYFGPGTRLTVT.

This chain connects TRBV5-1 to TRBJ2-1; 9 positions agree with TRBD2. The CDR3 length is 15 residues. V was clipped by 0 bases and J by 7 bases; unmatched bases: 5. The germline V gene encodes CDR1 SGHRS and CDR2 YFSETQ. CDR3 nucleotide sequence: TGCGCCAGCAGCTTGGGAGCTAGCGGGGAGAATGAGCAGTTCTTC. This translates into CASSLGASGENEQFF. The whole variable domain, remainder taken from reference TRBV5-1 and TRBJ2-1, is KAGVTQTPRYLIKTRGQQVTLSCSPISGHRSVSWYQQTPGQGLQFLFEYFSETQRNKGNFPGRFSGRQFSNSRSEMNVSTLELGDSALYLCASSLGASGENEQFFGPGTRLTVL.

This chain uses TRBV5-1 with TRBJ2-1, with D perhaps matching TRBD1 (5 bases). The V and J ends lost 0 bases and 4 bases respectively, with 11 bases between them. Germline V gives CDR1 SGHRS, CDR2 YFSETQ. This CDR3 spans 15 amino acids. CDR3 loop: CASSLAAGWYNEQFF. CDR3 nucleotide sequence: TGCGCCAGCAGCTTGGCTGCAGGGTGGTACAATGAGCAGTTCTTC.

This clonotype occurred a few times. The chain couples TRBV6-1 to TRBJ2-1; TRBD1 agrees at 7 bases. This CDR3 contains 16 residues. Looked up from germline, CDR1 is MNHNS and CDR2 is SASEGT. Trimming removed 5 bases from V and 3 bases from J; junction bases left unmatched: 10. The CDR3 nucleotides are TGTGCCAGCAGTAGTATAGGGGGCGCGGGCTACAATGAGCAGTTCTTC. Amino acid sequence: CASSSIGGAGYNEQFF.

This clonotype was picked up many times. The chain joins TRBV5-5 to TRBJ2-1; D uncertain. The V gene's germline CDR1 is SGHKS and CDR2 YYEKEE (reference sequence). CDR3 size: 11 residues. V lost 3 bases, J lost 7 bases, and 5 bases lay in between. The CDR3: CASSWRNEQFF. The CDR3 bases are TGTGCCAGCAGCTGGCGGAATGAGCAGTTCTTC.

The V and J genes are TRBV12-3 or TRBV12-4 and TRBJ2-1; TRBD2 matches 12 bases. The V and J ends lost 5 bases and 6 bases, in that order; junction bases with no gene match: 5. The CDR3 loop spans 15 amino acids. Here the CDR3 reads CASSRLAGGSNEQFF. The CDR3 DNA reads as TGTGCCAGCAGTCGCCTAGCGGGAGGGTCCAATGAGCAGTTCTTC.

The genes are TRBV6-1 and TRBJ2-7; 7 bases align to TRBD1. The germline gives CDR1 MNHNS, CDR2 SASEGT. V trimming: 8 bases; J trimming: 3 bases; junction bases outside the gene matches: 13. This CDR3 region has 15 residues. CDR3 in amino acids: CASQGTVKGYYEQYF. The CDR3, as DNA: TGTGCCAGCCAAGGGACAGTCAAGGGGTACTACGAGCAGTACTTC.

The chain uses TRBV6-5 and TRBJ1-4; D may be TRBD1 (6 bases). With 0 bases removed from V and 3 bases from J, the gap between germline ends came to 11 bases. CDR1 is MNHEY and CDR2 is SVGAGI in the germline V gene. The CDR3 loop spans 16 amino acids. The CDR3 reads CASSYSKGGPNEKLFF. The CDR3 region has the DNA TGTGCCAGCAGTTACTCGAAAGGGGGGCCTAATGAAAAACTGTTTTTT.